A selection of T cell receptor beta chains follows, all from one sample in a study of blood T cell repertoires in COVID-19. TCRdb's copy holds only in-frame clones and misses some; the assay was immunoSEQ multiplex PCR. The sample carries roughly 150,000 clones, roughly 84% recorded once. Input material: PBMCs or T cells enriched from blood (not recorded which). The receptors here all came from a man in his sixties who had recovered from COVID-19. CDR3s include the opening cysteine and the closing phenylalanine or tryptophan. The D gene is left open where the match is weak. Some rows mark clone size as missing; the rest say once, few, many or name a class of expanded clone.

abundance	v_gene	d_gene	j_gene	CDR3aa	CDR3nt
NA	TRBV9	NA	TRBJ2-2	CASSAPRGHRNTGELFF	TGTGCCAGCAGCGCCCCCCGGGGACATAGGAACACCGGGGAGCTGTTTTTT
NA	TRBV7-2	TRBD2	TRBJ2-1	CASSLATGGYNEQFF	TGTGCCAGCAGCTTAGCGACGGGGGGGTACAATGAGCAGTTCTTC
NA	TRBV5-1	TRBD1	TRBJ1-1	CASSLTGSTEAFF	TGCGCCAGCAGCCTGACAGGGAGCACTGAAGCTTTCTTT
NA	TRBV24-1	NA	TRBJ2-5	CATSKVGELETQYF	TGTGCCACCAGTAAAGTCGGGGAGTTAGAGACCCAGTACTTC
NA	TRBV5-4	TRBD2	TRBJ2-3	CASSGTSGSTDTQYF	TGTGCCAGCAGCGGAACTAGCGGAAGCACAGATACGCAGTATTTT
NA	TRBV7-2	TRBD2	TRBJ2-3	CASSLAGGSTDTQYF	TGTGCCAGCAGCTTGGCGGGGGGGAGCACAGATACGCAGTATTTT
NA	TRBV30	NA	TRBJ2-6	CAWTRDSTGANVLTF	TGTGCCTGGACCCGCGACAGTACTGGGGCCAACGTCCTGACTTTC
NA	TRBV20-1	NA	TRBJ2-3	CSASAMTGTDTQYF	TGCAGTGCTAGTGCCATGACAGGCACAGATACGCAGTATTTT
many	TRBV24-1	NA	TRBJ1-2	CATSDLNRAGTNYGYTF	TGTGCCACCAGTGATTTGAACCGTGCAGGGACTAACTATGGCTACACCTTC
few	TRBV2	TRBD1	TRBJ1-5	CASSADRGPNSNQPQHF	TGTGCCAGCAGTGCAGACAGGGGCCCCAATAGCAATCAGCCCCAGCATTTT
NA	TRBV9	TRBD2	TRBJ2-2	CASSVAGLAGGRGTGELFF	TGTGCCAGCAGCGTAGCAGGGCTAGCGGGGGGGCGCGGCACCGGGGAGCTGTTTTTT
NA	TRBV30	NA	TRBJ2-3	CAWSRGGPREPQYF	TGTGCCTGGAGTAGGGGGGGGCCCAGGGAGCCGCAGTATTTT
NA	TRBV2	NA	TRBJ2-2	CASSFTDSSNTGELFF	TGTGCCAGCAGCTTCACGGACAGCTCGAACACCGGGGAGCTGTTTTTT
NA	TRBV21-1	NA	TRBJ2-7	CASLFKGGYEQYF	TGTGCCAGCCTCTTTAAGGGAGGGTACGAGCAGTACTTC
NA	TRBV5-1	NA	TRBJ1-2	CASNNIQGGVDGYTF	TGCGCCAGCAATAATATACAGGGTGGGGTCGATGGCTACACCTTC
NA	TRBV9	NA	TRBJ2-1	CASSVTHSTGSSYNEQFF	TGTGCCAGCAGCGTAACCCATAGTACCGGGAGCTCCTACAATGAGCAGTTCTTC
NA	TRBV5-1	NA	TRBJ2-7	CASSLARAYEQYF	TGCGCCAGCAGCTTGGCCAGGGCATATGAGCAGTACTTC